These 8 T cell receptor beta chains were sequenced from one sample in a study of shared clonotypes between healthy human individuals. Method: immunoSEQ multiplex PCR; TCRdb's copy keeps in-frame clones and lacks some. The table lists 2 million to 2.5 million clones, around 93% of them singletons. Sample: naive CD4+ T cells from PBMCs. Subset meaning: CD45RA+ positively selected. These receptors came from a man between 18 and 29 years old in good health. Some clones in this sample may be carry-over from other donors' samples.

This chain joins TRBV7-3 and TRBJ1-5, with D perhaps matching TRBD1 (6 bases). Trimming cost V 2 bases and J 7 bases, with 12 bases left between them. CDR3 length: 14 residues. Germline V gives CDR1 SGHTA, CDR2 FQGTGA. The CDR3 is CASSLGGASQPQHF. As DNA, the CDR3 is TGTGCCAGCAGCTTAGGGGGGGCAAGCCAGCCCCAGCATTTT. The complete variable domain, with remaining parts taken from reference TRBV7-3 and TRBJ1-5, reads GAGVSQTPSNKVTEKGKYVELRCDPISGHTALYWYRQSLGQGPEFLIYFQGTGAADDSGLPNDRFFAVRPEGSVSTLKIQRTERGDSAVYLCASSLGGASQPQHFGDGTRLSIL.

This chain joins TRBV18 and TRBJ2-1; D perhaps matches TRBD2 (6 bases). The CDR3 sequence is 16 residues long. Trimming removed 5 bases from V and 5 bases from J, with 19 bases in between. The germline V gene has CDR1 KGHSH and CDR2 LQKENI. The CDR3 loop reads CASSATISSEDNEQFF. DNA for the CDR3: TGTGCCAGCTCAGCCACTATCTCTAGCGAAGACAATGAGCAGTTCTTC.

The chain is built from TRBV29-1 and TRBJ1-5; D is unclear. This CDR3 has 13 amino acids. Trimming took off 4 bases at V and 1 base at J, with 8 bases between the two ends. Germline CDR1 and CDR2: SQVTM and ANQGSEA. For the CDR3, the DNA is TGCAGCGTTGCCTCGGGAAGCAATCAGCCCCAGCATTTT. Translating it yields CSVASGSNQPQHF.

The count of this clone is one. The rearrangement uses TRBV5-4 and TRBJ2-3, with TRBD2 identical over 9 bases. With V trimmed by 3 bases and J by 2 bases, 7 bases remained unmatched. Germline V gene lookup returns CDR1 SGHNT and CDR2 YYREEE (reference sequence). The CDR3 sequence is 16 residues long. CDR3 sequence: CASSSGTSRNTDTQYF. CDR3 in DNA: TGTGCCAGCAGCTCCGGGACTAGCCGGAACACAGATACGCAGTATTTT.

The genes are TRBV2 and TRBJ1-2, with a possible D match to TRBD1 (5 bases). The V end was cut by 6 bases, the J end by 4 bases, with 15 bases between. CDR1 SNHLY and CDR2 FYNNEI come from the germline V gene. This CDR3 is 14 amino acids long. CDR3 sequence (DNA): TGTGCCAGCAGGGGGGACGGGACCGGCTATGGCTACACCTTC. It is translated as CASRGDGTGYGYTF. Supplemented by reference TRBV2 and TRBJ1-2, the full variable domain reads EPEVTQTPSHQVTQMGQEVILRCVPISNHLYFYWYRQILGQKVEFLVSFYNNEISEKSEIFDDQFSVERPDGSNFTLKIRSTKLEDSAMYFCASRGDGTGYGYTFGSGTRLTVV.

This rearrangement joins TRBV28 to TRBJ2-7, with D tentatively TRBD1 or TRBD2 (6 bases each). The germline V gene has CDR1 MDHEN and CDR2 SYDVKM. V was trimmed by 5 bases and J by 3 bases, leaving 20 bases between them. The CDR3 runs to 16 residues. The CDR3 bases are TGTGCCAGCAGTGCCCCGGGGGCAGGGTTACACTACGAGCAGTACTTC. The encoded protein is CASSAPGAGLHYEQYF.

The genes are TRBV4-1 and TRBJ2-3; perhaps TRBD2 as D (6 bases). Trimming left V 0 bases short and J 7 bases short, with 17 bases between. CDR1 MGHRA and CDR2 YSYEKL come from the germline V gene. The CDR3 runs to 16 residues. The CDR3 DNA follows: TGCGCCAGCAGCCAAGAGGCGGGGCGCAAAGTCCATACGCAGTATTTT. Its protein is CASSQEAGRKVHTQYF.

The rearrangement joins TRBV30 to TRBJ2-1; 11 positions agree with TRBD2. With 4 bases clipped from V and 6 bases from J, the junction kept 2 bases outside the gene matches. Germline CDR1 and CDR2: GTSNPN and SVGIG (reference sequence). This CDR3 is 13 amino acids long. The CDR3 reads CAWNLAGGNEQFF. The CDR3 nucleotides are TGTGCCTGGAACCTAGCGGGAGGCAATGAGCAGTTCTTC.